One and the same sample provided the 13 T cell receptor beta chains below, sequenced in a study of blood T cells in healthy people across ages. Primed by a sample-barcoded 5' primer and a J-beta primer mix, a second PCR proceeded for roughly 7 to 12 cycles. MiXCR, run by TCRdb on the 5' RACE reads, gives a single entry per CDR3 protein. The repertoire holds fewer than 750,000 distinct CDR3 sequences, with 40% to 55% as singletons. Sequences were obtained from blood. Receptors originate from an older man in good health.

The chain is built from TRBV4-3 and TRBJ2-3, with 12 positions matching TRBD2. CDR3 length equals 17 residues. After removal of 1 base from V and 6 bases from J, the junction contained 8 bases not matched to a gene. CDR1 is LGHNA, CDR2 YSLEER, per germline. The DNA for the CDR3 is TGCGCCAGCAGCCAAGGGGCTAGCGGGAGGGCCGGGGATACGCAGTATTTT. Translation: CASSQGASGRAGDTQYF.

The chain is built from TRBV7-9 and TRBJ2-1, with D perhaps TRBD1 or TRBD2 (5 bases each). Trimming took off 5 bases at V and 6 bases at J, with 17 bases between the two ends. Germline CDR1 and CDR2: SEHNR and FQNEAQ (reference sequence). This CDR3 has 15 residues. The CDR3 sequence is CASSRGAPRPNEQFF. CDR3 nucleotides: TGTGCCAGCAGCCGAGGGGCCCCACGCCCCAATGAGCAGTTCTTC.

This chain links TRBV15 with TRBJ1-5; D ambiguous. The ends were cut back, 6 bases at V and 2 bases at J, with 5 bases in the middle. Germline CDR1 reads LNHNV; CDR2 reads YYDKDF (reference sequence). This CDR3 has 12 amino acids. CDR3 protein: CATRAGNQPQHF. The CDR3 bases are TGTGCCACCAGGGCGGGCAATCAGCCCCAGCATTTT.

The chain joins TRBV29-1 to TRBJ1-5; D gene unclear. The CDR3 consists of 14 residues. Germline CDR1 SQVTM, CDR2 ANQGSEA. V was clipped by 4 bases and J by 0 bases, with 10 bases between them. CDR3 coding DNA: TGCAGCGTTGCTGCAACAAATAGCAATCAGCCCCAGCATTTT. It encodes CSVAATNSNQPQHF.

This clonotype has a handful of counts. J is TRBJ2-7 and V is TRBV6-2 or TRBV6-3, with D uncertain. CDR1 and CDR2 from the germline V gene are MNHEY and SVGEGT. V was clipped by 7 bases and J by 7 bases, with 20 bases between them. This CDR3 spans 14 amino acids. CDR3 DNA: TGTGCCAGCACCTCCCTGGTGGACCCTAGTGAGCAGTACTTC. Its protein is CASTSLVDPSEQYF.

This clonotype showed up many times. V gene TRBV6-5 combines with J gene TRBJ2-7; 10 bases are a match to TRBD1. This CDR3 region has 16 residues. Germline CDR1 is MNHEY and CDR2 is SVGAGI. Trimming cost V 3 bases and J 0 bases; bases outside gene matches: 5. The CDR3 is CASSYSGTGASYEQYF. The CDR3 DNA sequence: TGTGCCAGCAGTTATAGCGGGACAGGGGCCTCCTACGAGCAGTACTTC.

V is TRBV10-3 and J is TRBJ2-3; possible D gene TRBD1, 6 bases. Germline V gene lookup returns CDR1 ENHRY and CDR2 SYGVKD. Trimming pared 1 base from V and 9 bases from J, leaving 20 bases between. CDR3 length: 16 residues. The CDR3 sequence is CAISEFQGSSTGTQYF. The CDR3 DNA follows: TGTGCCATCAGTGAGTTTCAGGGGTCCAGCACAGGAACGCAGTATTTT.

The chain has TRBV20-1 and TRBJ2-3; no reliable D call. V was pared by 0 bases and J by 4 bases, with 11 bases between. This CDR3 spans 14 amino acids. Germline V gene lookup returns CDR1 DFQATT and CDR2 SNEGSKA (reference sequence). For the CDR3, the DNA is TGCAGTGCTAGAGATTGGATAGCCGCAGATACGCAGTATTTT. As protein: CSARDWIAADTQYF.

The chain links TRBV3-1 to TRBJ1-1; a weak D match, TRBD1 (6 bases). The CDR3 consists of 14 residues. Trimming left V 3 bases short and J 5 bases short, with 13 bases between. The germline V gene encodes CDR1 LGHDT and CDR2 YNNKEL (reference sequence). CDR3 in amino acids: CASSHARGATEAFF. As DNA, the CDR3 is TGTGCCAGCAGCCATGCCCGGGGGGCTACTGAAGCTTTCTTT.

This chain links TRBV27 with TRBJ2-5; D is unclear. Germline V gene data show CDR1 as MNHEY and CDR2 as SMNVEV (reference sequence). This CDR3 comprises 15 residues. The V end lost 0 bases, the J end lost 11 bases, and 19 bases lay between the germline ends. The CDR3 loop reads CASSLSASSYNEQYF. In nucleotides, the CDR3 is TGTGCCAGCAGTTTATCGGCCAGCTCCTACAATGAGCAGTACTTC.

This clonotype has only a few counts. The chain has TRBV20-1 and TRBJ1-5, with a possible D match to TRBD1 (5 bases). The CDR3 totals 12 residues. Germline CDR1 is DFQATT and CDR2 is SNEGSKA (reference sequence). V lost 5 bases and J lost 9, with 14 bases in between. The DNA of the CDR3 is TGCAGTGCTCTAGACCAGGGTGCGCCCCAGCATTTT. This encodes CSALDQGAPQHF.

The gene calls are TRBV20-1 and TRBJ1-1; D remains unclear. The V gene's germline CDR1 is DFQATT and CDR2 SNEGSKA (reference sequence). Trimming pared 1 base from V and 1 base from J, leaving 7 bases between. The CDR3 has 13 amino acids. In nucleotides, the CDR3 is TGCAGTGCTAGAGGCACGCAGAACACTGAAGCTTTCTTT. Its protein product is CSARGTQNTEAFF.

For the CDR3, the DNA is TGCGCCAGCAGCTTGGACGGGGCGTACAATGAGCAGTTCTTC. Translation: CASSLDGAYNEQFF. The chain couples TRBV5-1 to TRBJ2-1; D possibly matches TRBD1 or TRBD2 (5 bases each). This CDR3 region has 14 residues. Germline CDR1 and CDR2: SGHRS and YFSETQ. Trimming shortened V by 0 bases and J by 4 bases, and 8 bases separated the two germline ends.